This TCR beta chain was captured in a study of cytomegalovirus exposure and HLA in healthy donors (dated 2017 in TCRdb). Concerning the study at large: An earlier analysis of roughly 630 of the donors reported about 250 Gb of sequence data and some 120 million unique TCR beta sequences from roughly 200 million T cells. About 280 gigabases of sequencing data and tens of millions of unique TCR sequences made up an early release that covered fewer than 650 HLA-typed donors. The genetic ancestry cluster associated with self-reported Caucasian donors included over 80% of the 350 to 500 genotyped donors. The study was designed to test whether signatures of past pathogen exposure could be identified by cataloging public T cell receptors. Using immunosequencing, the study profiled T cell repertoires from around 680 subjects and related those repertoires to cytomegalovirus serostatus. Along with the roughly 700-subject first cohort, a separate validation cohort of approximately 110 different subjects was used. High-throughput TCR immunosequencing, statistical association of individual TCRs with disease status, and machine learning were combined to predict cytomegalovirus infection status. To study patterns of TCR occurrence, a later analysis re-analyzed previously published TCR beta repertoires from around 700 donors and added high-resolution HLA genotyping. Rather than drawing on any new phenotypic data, the later analysis identified candidate immune exposures from TCR beta sequences and the way those sequences occurred across donors. An earlier analysis of 587 of the donors applied high-throughput TCR beta sequencing to assess whether each TCR beta V gene segment acted as functional or pseudogenic. Alongside the repertoire data, information on donor age, sex, ethnicity and CMV serostatus was compiled. In a later genetic analysis, genome-wide SNP genotypes for about three fifths of the roughly 670 donors were used, and that subset was treated as a discovery cohort. All discovery cohort repertoires had been generated using a single sequencing platform. HLA typing covered class I and class II loci at four-digit resolution. Typing coverage varied by locus: roughly 629-640 donors for A, B, C, DRB1 and DQB1; some 520 for DQA1; around 610 for DPA1; approximately 450 for DPB1. About five DR-DQ haplotypes were treated as single units for association and clustering because of strong linkage in the cohort. Across some 400 genotyped donors of the cohort, an average of about 200,000 unique TCR beta nucleotide sequences per donor were sequenced, and roughly 17% of those sequences were non-productive.

Library preparation employed the immunoSEQ multiplex PCR assay. For the multiplex PCR, a mixture combining 60 forward primers for TCR Vbeta segments and 13 reverse primers for TCR Jbeta segments was used. Amplification of the CDR3 region of rearranged TCR beta genes was performed with a multiplex PCR assay on genomic DNA. On the Illumina HiSeq System, the amplified TCR beta libraries were sequenced as 87-base-pair reads. Processing in the source paper ran as follows. Across the roughly 670 repertoires, a later analysis counted tens of millions of unique TCR beta chains, 8.5 million to 12 million of which were shared by at least two donors. Raw reads were error-corrected and collapsed into unique sequences with a nearest-neighbor algorithm that merged closely related sequences to remove PCR and sequencing errors. V, D and J gene segments were assigned by aligning CDR3 sequences to IMGT reference sequences. For a sequence to be retained, at least a six-nucleotide match to both a V gene segment and a J gene segment was required. Rearrangements were called productive when the CDR3 lacked stop codons and stayed in frame with V and J; all others were non-productive. Following IMGT convention, CDR3 was defined as the stretch from the second conserved V-encoded cysteine to the conserved J-encoded phenylalanine. Sequences without an unambiguous match to a single V gene segment were excluded from the earlier analysis of approximately 560 of the donors. In an earlier analysis of some 590 of the donors, a V segment was called functional when productive rearrangements were above 56.7%, and segregating when the standard deviation between donors exceeded 5%. A statistical classification framework was developed to diagnose cytomegalovirus status using the catalog of TCR beta chain sequences. A later analysis assigned V and J genes by comparing TCR nucleotide sequences with IMGT/GENE-DB human TR gene sequences. In a later analysis, CDR3 sequences and most-parsimonious VDJ recombination scenarios were assigned using the TCRdist pipeline. In a later analysis, every TCR beta chain was defined by the combination of its CDR3 amino acid sequence and its V-gene family, and reads without a unique V-gene family were dropped. As a way to deal with suspected cross-contamination and a sequencing artifact, a later analysis dropped roughly 620 nucleotide sequences that were highly shared and had low generation probability. In a later analysis, a clonal expansion index for each public chain was calculated from normalized within-repertoire ranks of inferred template counts. In a later analysis, generation probabilities were computed with a VDJ recombination model fitted to out-of-frame rearrangements, and the resulting probabilities were checked against IGoR. In a later analysis, hypergeometric tests were used to score TCR-TCR, TCR-HLA and TCR-CMV co-occurrence, with a repertoire-size bias correction applied to TCR pairs. False discovery rates were estimated in a later analysis by permuting HLA or CMV assignments 20 times. In a later analysis, co-occurring TCRs were grouped using DBSCAN, and TCRdist sequence similarity was added for clustering within HLA-allele-positive subsets. Repertoires with fewer than 30,000 or more than 120,000 public chains were left out of co-occurrence clustering, as were about five repertoires with anomalous nucleotide sharing. Held by TCRdb, this immuneACCESS table contains in-frame sequences only and omits some clones. Under half of the omission traces to an unresolved V gene where checked; the cause of the rest is unknown. That table is the source of V, J and clone size, and D and trimming were worked out from the DNA. This sample holds 110,000 to 150,000 clones; roughly 82% were observed only once. The ten top clones hold 3.2% of the sample.

Concerning this clone: No cognate antigen has been identified for it. Within one base of it there is no much larger clone, and no base qualities were kept.

The cohort was made up of 500 to 800 healthy bone marrow donors. Cohort members were all nominally healthy when sampled, although unrecorded immune exposures were likely present. The donor tested CMV seropositive, placing the donor among the approximately 290 seropositive members of the cohort. Every donor gave a peripheral blood sample, and the peripheral blood mononuclear cells from that sample were used for TCR beta sequencing. Genomic DNA was extracted from the blood cell samples with the Qiagen DNeasy Blood Extraction Kit. Unmatched junction bases come to 9, with V trimmed by 5 bases and J by 7 bases. The germline V gene (reference sequence) sets CDR1 to LNHDA and CDR2 to SQIVND. Taken from cysteine to phenylalanine, the CDR3 has 15 residues. This entry keeps only the CDR3 DNA: 45 bases, framed from base 1. What the work shows at the level of the full study, not this receptor alone: Three of the identified cytomegalovirus-associated TCR beta chains were confirmed in vitro to be specific for cytomegalovirus antigens. HLA typing was unavailable for some donors at each locus, so association tests used only the typed subset. The only immune exposure information available for the cohort was CMV serostatus. Seventeen rarely observed V segments, including chromosome 9 orphons, were excluded from the earlier analysis of several hundred of the donors because counts were too low. Cytomegalovirus status was reported to be diagnosed by the classifier with high specificity and sensitivity in both the original and validation cohorts. A later analysis reported that several top co-occurrence clusters appeared linked to parvovirus B19, influenza, CMV and Epstein-Barr virus. Broadly in line with IMGT annotations, most TCR beta V segments showed up in productive rearrangements about 90% or about 30% of the time in an earlier analysis of 587 of the donors. A further reported finding was that TCR beta sequences accurately predicted the HLA-A and HLA-B alleles for most subjects in the first cohort. At a false discovery rate of 0.05, a later analysis linked fewer than 20,000 TCR beta sequences to specific HLA alleles. The 87-base-pair reads could not distinguish some IMGT-functional V segments, including TRBV6-2 and TRBV6-3, so those segments were excluded. In a later genetic analysis, fewer N-insertions in productive TCRs were reported among donors in an Asian-associated ancestry cluster than the roughly 700-donor mean. In a later genetic analysis, a missense DCLRE1C variant was associated with V-gene and J-gene trimming of TCR beta chains, and the association was replicated in an independent cohort. Compared with equally common non-associated chains, HLA-associated TCR beta chains in a later analysis were more clonally expanded and had lower generation probabilities. Assigning TCR associations to individual alleles was difficult when HLA alleles, especially DR and DQ, strongly co-occurred. The cohort was sequenced for TCR beta chains only, and without alpha or paired-chain data the features that could be detected were limited. According to a later analysis, TCR association rates differed among HLA loci, with DRB1 alleles showing the most associated TCRs and HLA-C alleles showing the fewest. It was suggested by the authors that the approach could potentially be generalized to other disease states and immunological phenotypes. According to a later analysis, most CMV-associated TCR beta chains appeared to be HLA-restricted, and the HLA associations seemed to be driven largely by CMV exposure. Correlated functional status among segregating V segments might be attributable to linkage disequilibrium, but an unknown experimental factor could not be ruled out. Across donors, most TCR sequences were observed very rarely, whereas some public TCRs were present in many individuals. A group of highly shared sequence variants was considered likely to be a technical artifact of the sequencing pipeline. The study gave a list of some 150 TCR beta chains associated with cytomegalovirus. The presence/absence analyses assumed that sequencing depth was roughly uniform across donors, and that assumption may not be true.

Input material: PBMCs. The sequence joins TRBV19 to TRBJ1-5; 9 nucleotides in the junction match TRBD1. This TCR was recovered from a man between 18 and 29 years old in good health and CMV-seropositive. The CDR3: CASSPGQGGLQPQHF. The nucleotide sequence reads as follows: TGTGCCAGTAGTCCGGGACAGGGCGGCTTACAGCCCCAGCATTTT. With the rest looked up from the reference TRBV19 and TRBJ1-5 genes rather than sequenced, the full variable domain is DGGITQSPKYLFRKEGQNVTLSCEQNLNHDAMYWYRQDPGQGLRLIYYSQIVNDFQKGDIAEGYSVSREKKESFPLTVTSAQKNPTAFYLCASSPGQGGLQPQHFGDGTRLSIL.